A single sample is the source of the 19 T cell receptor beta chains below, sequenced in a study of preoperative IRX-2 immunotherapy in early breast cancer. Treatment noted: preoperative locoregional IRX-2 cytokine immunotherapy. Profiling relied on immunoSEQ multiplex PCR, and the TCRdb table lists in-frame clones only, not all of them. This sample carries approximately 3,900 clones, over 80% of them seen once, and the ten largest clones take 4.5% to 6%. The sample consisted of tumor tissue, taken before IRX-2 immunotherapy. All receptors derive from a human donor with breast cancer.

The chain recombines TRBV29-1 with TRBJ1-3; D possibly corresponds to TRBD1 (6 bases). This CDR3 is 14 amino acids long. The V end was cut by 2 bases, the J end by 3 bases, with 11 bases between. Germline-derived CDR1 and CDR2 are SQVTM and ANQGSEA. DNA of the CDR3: TGCAGCGTTGAAACGGGGGCGGTTGGAAACACCATATATTTT. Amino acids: CSVETGAVGNTIYF. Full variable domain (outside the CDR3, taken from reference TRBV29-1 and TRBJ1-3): SAVISQKPSRDICQRGTSLTIQCQVDSQVTMMFWYRQQPGQSLTLIATANQGSEATYESGFVIDKFPISRPNLTFSTLTVSNMSPEDSSIYLCSVETGAVGNTIYFGEGSWLTVV.

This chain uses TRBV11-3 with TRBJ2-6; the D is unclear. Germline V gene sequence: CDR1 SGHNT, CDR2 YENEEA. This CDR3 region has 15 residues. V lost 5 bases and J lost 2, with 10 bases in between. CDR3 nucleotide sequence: TGTGCCAGCAGCCCCCCTACCACTGGGGCCAACGTCCTGACTTTC. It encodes CASSPPTTGANVLTF. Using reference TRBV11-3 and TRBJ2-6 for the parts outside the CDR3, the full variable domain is EAGVVQSPRYKIIEKKQPVAFWCNPISGHNTLYWYLQNLGQGPELLIRYENEEAVDDSQLPKDRFSAERLKGVDSTLKIQPAELGDSAVYLCASSPPTTGANVLTFGAGSRLTVL.

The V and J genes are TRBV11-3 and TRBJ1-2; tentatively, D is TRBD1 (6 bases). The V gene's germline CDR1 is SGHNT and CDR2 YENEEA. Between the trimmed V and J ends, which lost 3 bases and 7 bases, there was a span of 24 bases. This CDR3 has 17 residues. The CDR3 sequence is CASSLMAGTQQGGGYTF. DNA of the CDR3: TGTGCCAGCAGCTTGATGGCAGGTACTCAACAGGGTGGTGGCTACACCTTC.

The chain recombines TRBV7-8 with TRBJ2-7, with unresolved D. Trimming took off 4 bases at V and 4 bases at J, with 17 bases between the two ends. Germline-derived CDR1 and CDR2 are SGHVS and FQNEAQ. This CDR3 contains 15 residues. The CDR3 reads CASSSRVLGPYEQYF. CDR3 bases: TGTGCCAGCAGCTCAAGGGTTCTAGGTCCGTACGAGCAGTACTTC.

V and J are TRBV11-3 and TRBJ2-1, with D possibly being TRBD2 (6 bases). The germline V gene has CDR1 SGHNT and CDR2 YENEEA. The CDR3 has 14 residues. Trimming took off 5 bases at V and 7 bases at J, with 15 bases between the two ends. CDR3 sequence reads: CASSPNPSANEQFF. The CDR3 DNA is TGTGCCAGCAGCCCAAACCCTAGCGCTAATGAGCAGTTCTTC.

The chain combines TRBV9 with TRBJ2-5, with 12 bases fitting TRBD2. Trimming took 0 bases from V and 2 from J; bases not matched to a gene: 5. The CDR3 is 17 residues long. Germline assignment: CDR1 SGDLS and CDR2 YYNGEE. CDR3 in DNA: TGTGCCAGCAGCGTAGGAGGGACTAGCGGGTATCAAGAGACCCAGTACTTC. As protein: CASSVGGTSGYQETQYF.

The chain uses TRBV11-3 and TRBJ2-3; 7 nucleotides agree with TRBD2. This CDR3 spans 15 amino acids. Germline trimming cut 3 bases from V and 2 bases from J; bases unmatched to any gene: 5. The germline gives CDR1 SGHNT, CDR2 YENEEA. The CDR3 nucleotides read TGTGCCAGCAGCTTGTATAGCGGGTTCACAGATACGCAGTATTTT. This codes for CASSLYSGFTDTQYF.

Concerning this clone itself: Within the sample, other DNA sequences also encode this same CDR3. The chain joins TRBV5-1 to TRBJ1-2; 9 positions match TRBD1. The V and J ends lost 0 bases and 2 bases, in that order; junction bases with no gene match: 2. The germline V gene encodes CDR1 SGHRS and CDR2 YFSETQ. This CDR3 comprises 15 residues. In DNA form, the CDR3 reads TGCGCCAGCAGCTTGGGGACAGGGGAGAACTATGGCTACACCTTC. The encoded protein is CASSLGTGENYGYTF. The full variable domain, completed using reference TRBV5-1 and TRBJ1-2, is KAGVTQTPRYLIKTRGQQVTLSCSPISGHRSVSWYQQTPGQGLQFLFEYFSETQRNKGNFPGRFSGRQFSNSRSEMNVSTLELGDSALYLCASSLGTGENYGYTFGSGTRLTVV.

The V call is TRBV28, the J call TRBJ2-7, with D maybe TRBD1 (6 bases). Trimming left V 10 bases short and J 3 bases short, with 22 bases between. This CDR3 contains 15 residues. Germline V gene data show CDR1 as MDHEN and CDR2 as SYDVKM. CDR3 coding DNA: TGTGCCATACGTTTTGGGCAAAAGGACAGCTACGAGCAGTACTTC. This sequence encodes CAIRFGQKDSYEQYF. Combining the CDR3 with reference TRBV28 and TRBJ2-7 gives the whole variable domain DVKVTQSSRYLVKRTGEKVFLECVQDMDHENMFWYRQDPGLGLRLIYFSYDVKMKEKGDIPEGYSVSREKKERFSLILESASTNQTSMYLCAIRFGQKDSYEQYFGPGTRLTVT.

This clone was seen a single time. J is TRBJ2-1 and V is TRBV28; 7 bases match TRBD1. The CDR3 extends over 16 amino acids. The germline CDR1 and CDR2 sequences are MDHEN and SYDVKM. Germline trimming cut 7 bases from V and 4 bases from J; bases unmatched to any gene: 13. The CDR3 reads CASISTAGTVYNEQFF. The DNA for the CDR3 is TGTGCCAGCATCTCAACGGCCGGGACAGTGTACAATGAGCAGTTCTTC.

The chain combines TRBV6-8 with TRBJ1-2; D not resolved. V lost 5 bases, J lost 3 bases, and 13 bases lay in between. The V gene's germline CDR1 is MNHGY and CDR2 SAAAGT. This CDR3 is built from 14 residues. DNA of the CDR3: TGTGCCAGCAGTCGTCTGGGCGTTGACTATGGCTACACCTTC. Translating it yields CASSRLGVDYGYTF.

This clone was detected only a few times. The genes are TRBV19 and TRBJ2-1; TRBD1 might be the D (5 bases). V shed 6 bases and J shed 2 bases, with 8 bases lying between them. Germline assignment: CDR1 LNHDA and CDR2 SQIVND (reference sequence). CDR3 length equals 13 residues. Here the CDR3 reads CASRLDTYNEQFF. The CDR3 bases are TGTGCCAGTAGACTGGACACCTACAATGAGCAGTTCTTC. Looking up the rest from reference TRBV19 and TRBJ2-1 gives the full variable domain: DGGITQSPKYLFRKEGQNVTLSCEQNLNHDAMYWYRQDPGQGLRLIYYSQIVNDFQKGDIAEGYSVSREKKESFPLTVTSAQKNPTAFYLCASRLDTYNEQFFGPGTRLTVL.

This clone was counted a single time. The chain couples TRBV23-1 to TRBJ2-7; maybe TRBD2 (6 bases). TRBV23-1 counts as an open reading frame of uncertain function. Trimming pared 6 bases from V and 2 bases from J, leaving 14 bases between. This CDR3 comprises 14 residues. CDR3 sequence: CASSLGGDTYEQYF. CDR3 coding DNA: TGCGCCAGCAGCTTGGGAGGTGACACCTACGAGCAGTACTTC.

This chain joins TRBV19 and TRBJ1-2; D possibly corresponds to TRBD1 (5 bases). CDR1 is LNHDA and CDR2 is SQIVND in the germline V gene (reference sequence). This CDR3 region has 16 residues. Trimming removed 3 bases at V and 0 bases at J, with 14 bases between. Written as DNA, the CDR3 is TGTGCCAGTAGTATTTCGGCAGGGTGGGCTAACTATGGCTACACCTTC. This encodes CASSISAGWANYGYTF.

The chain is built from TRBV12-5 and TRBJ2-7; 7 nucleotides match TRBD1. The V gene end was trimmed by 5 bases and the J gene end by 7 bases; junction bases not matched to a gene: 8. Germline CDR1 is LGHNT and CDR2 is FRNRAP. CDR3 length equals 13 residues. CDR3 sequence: CASGPWTGREQYF. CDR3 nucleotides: TGTGCTAGTGGTCCCTGGACAGGTCGGGAGCAGTACTTC.

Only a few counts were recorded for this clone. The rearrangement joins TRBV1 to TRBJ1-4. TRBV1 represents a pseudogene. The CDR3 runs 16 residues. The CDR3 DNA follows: TGCGCCAGCAGAAGAGGGGGGGGATCAACTAATGAAAAACTGTTTTTT. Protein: CASRRGGGSTNEKLFF.

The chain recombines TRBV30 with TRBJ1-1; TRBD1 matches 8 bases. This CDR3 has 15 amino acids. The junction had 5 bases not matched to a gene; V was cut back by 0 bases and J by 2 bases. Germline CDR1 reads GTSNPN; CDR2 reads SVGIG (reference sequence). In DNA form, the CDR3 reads TGTGCCTGGAGTGTACTCGGACAGGGTAACACTGAAGCTTTCTTT. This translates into CAWSVLGQGNTEAFF.

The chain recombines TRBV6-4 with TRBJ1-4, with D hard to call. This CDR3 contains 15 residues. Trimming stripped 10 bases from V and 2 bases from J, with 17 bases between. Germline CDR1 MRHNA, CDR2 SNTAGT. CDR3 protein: CATRRSTLTNEKLFF. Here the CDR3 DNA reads TGTGCCACTAGACGGTCTACCCTTACTAATGAAAAACTGTTTTTT.

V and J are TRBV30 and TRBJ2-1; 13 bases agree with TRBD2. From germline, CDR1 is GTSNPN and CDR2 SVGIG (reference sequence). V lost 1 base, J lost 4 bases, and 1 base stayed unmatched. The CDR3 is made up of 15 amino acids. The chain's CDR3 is CAWSELAGGYNEQFF. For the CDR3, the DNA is TGTGCCTGGAGTGAACTAGCGGGAGGGTACAATGAGCAGTTCTTC.